Reported below is one TCR beta chain. The record originates from a study of technical replicates of blood from a few donors. Profiled with immunoSEQ multiplex PCR; TCRdb holds only in-frame clones, not every one. The sample shows roughly 52,000 clones, about 95% of them seen only once. The CDR3 has 15 amino acids. V lost 5 bases and J lost 5; bases outside the gene matches: 5. CDR1 ENHRY and CDR2 SYGVKD come from the germline V gene. The receptor was derived from a human donor in good health. Some clones in this sample may be carry-over from other donors' samples. V is TRBV10-3 and J is TRBJ2-7, with 14 bases lining up with TRBD2. What was sequenced was PBMCs. The CDR3 loop is CAISQGLAGVNEQYF. The CDR3 coding sequence is TGTGCCATCAGTCAGGGACTAGCGGGAGTAAACGAGCAGTACTTC.